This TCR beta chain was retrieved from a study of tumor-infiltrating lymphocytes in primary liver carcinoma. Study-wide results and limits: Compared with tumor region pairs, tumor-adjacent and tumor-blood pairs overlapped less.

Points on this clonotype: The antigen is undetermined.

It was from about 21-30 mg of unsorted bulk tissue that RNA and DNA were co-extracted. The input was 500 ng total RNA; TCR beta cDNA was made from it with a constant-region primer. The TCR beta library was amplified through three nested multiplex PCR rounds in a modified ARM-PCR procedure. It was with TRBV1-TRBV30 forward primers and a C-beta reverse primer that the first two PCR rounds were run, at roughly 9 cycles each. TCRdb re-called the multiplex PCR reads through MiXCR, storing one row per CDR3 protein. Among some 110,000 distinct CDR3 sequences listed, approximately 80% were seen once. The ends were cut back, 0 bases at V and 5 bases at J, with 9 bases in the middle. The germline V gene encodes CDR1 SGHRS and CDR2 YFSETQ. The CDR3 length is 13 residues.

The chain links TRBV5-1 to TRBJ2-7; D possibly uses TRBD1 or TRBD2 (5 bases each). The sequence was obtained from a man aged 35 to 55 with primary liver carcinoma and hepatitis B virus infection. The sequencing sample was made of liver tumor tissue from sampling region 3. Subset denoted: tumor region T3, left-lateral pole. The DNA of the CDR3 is TGCGCCAGCAGCTTGGACGAGGGGAACGAGCAGTACTTC. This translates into CASSLDEGNEQYF. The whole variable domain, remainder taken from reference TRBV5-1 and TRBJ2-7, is KAGVTQTPRYLIKTRGQQVTLSCSPISGHRSVSWYQQTPGQGLQFLFEYFSETQRNKGNFPGRFSGRQFSNSRSEMNVSTLELGDSALYLCASSLDEGNEQYFGPGTRLTVT.